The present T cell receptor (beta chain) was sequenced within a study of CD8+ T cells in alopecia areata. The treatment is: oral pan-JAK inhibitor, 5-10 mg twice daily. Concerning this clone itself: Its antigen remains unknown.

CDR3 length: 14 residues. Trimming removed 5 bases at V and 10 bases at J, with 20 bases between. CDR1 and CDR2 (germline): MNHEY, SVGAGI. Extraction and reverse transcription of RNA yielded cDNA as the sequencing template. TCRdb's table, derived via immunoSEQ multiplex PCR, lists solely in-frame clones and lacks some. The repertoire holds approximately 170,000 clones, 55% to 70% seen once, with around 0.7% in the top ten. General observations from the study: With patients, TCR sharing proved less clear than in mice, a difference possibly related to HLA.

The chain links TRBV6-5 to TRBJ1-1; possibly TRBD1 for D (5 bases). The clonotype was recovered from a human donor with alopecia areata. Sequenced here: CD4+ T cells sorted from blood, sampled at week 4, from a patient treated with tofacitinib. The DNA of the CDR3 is TGTGCCAGCAGTGAAAGGGACTCGGGAAAAGGAGCTTTCTTT. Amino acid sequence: CASSERDSGKGAFF.